This T cell receptor beta chain stems from a study of naive and memory T cell subsets. An oligonucleotide containing a UMI was ligated to the 3' end of TCR cDNA. Reverse transcription used DNase-treated unsorted total RNA, aiming for roughly 1 to 1000 ng. Four PCR rounds used nested alpha and beta constant region primers plus the SP2 primer. TCRdb analysed the 5' RACE reads with MiXCR anew, one entry per CDR3 protein. The data show approximately 52,000 distinct CDR3 sequences, approximately 4.5% seen once. The CDR3 covers 16 residues. Germline loops: CDR1 MNHEY, CDR2 SVGEGT. The germline V and J ends were trimmed by 5 bases and 4 bases, with 18 bases remaining between them. This clonotype was detected ten times or more.

The chain couples TRBV6-2 or TRBV6-3 to TRBJ1-5; D unclear. This receptor was identified in a female donor in good health. The CDR3 loop reads CASSNHRTPGNQPQHF. CDR3 sequence (DNA): TGTGCCAGCAGTAACCACCGAACGCCTGGGAATCAGCCCCAGCATTTT.